The 15 T cell receptor beta chains listed next were all sequenced from one sample in a study of control samples from healthy donors and cancer patients. The protocol was immunoSEQ multiplex PCR, while the TCRdb copy is restricted to in-frame clones and leaves out a portion. The sample yields about 220,000 clones, roughly 94% seen once. Source material: blood. The receptors originated from a man aged 45-60 years in good health.

The V gene is TRBV11-2, the J gene TRBJ2-7; no reliable D call. CDR1 and CDR2 from the germline V gene are SGHAT and FQNNGV. The germline V and J ends were trimmed by 3 bases and 4 bases, with 13 bases remaining between them. CDR3 length equals 14 residues. The CDR3 region is CASSLPPRSYEQYF. In nucleotides, the CDR3 is TGTGCCAGCAGCTTGCCCCCTAGAAGTTACGAGCAGTACTTC.

This chain links TRBV5-4 with TRBJ2-3; D gene unclear. The CDR3 length is 18 residues. The germline CDR1 and CDR2 sequences are SGHNT and YYREEE (reference sequence). Deletions cut 3 bases from V and 2 bases from J, with 22 bases between. The CDR3 DNA is TGTGCCAGCAGCTCCGATCCGGGTTGGGCACACACCACAGATACGCAGTATTTT. Its protein is CASSSDPGWAHTTDTQYF.

The chain links TRBV5-4 to TRBJ1-4; TRBD1 matches 7 bases. The CDR3 consists of 14 residues. V was pared by 4 bases and J by 7 bases, with 7 bases of the junction left unmatched. Per the germline V gene, CDR1 is SGHNT and CDR2 is YYREEE (reference sequence). CDR3 DNA sequence: TGTGCCAGCAGCGAAACAGGGGTGGGTGAAAAACTGTTTTTT. It is translated as CASSETGVGEKLFF.

The chain uses TRBV2 and TRBJ1-1; 8 nucleotides match TRBD1. The J segment lost 1 base and the V segment lost 5 bases, leaving 6 bases of the junction unmatched. The length of the CDR3 is 15 residues. Germline assignment: CDR1 SNHLY and CDR2 FYNNEI. DNA for the CDR3: TGTGCCAGCAGTCCCCGACAGGGGAAGAACACTGAAGCTTTCTTT. Encoded protein: CASSPRQGKNTEAFF.

The chain has TRBV6-5 and TRBJ2-2, with 7 positions matching TRBD1. This CDR3 comprises 14 residues. With 2 bases clipped from V and 7 bases from J, the junction kept 4 bases outside the gene matches. Germline V gives CDR1 MNHEY, CDR2 SVGAGI. The CDR3 DNA reads TGTGCCAGCAGTTACGGGACAGTTGTCGGGGAGCTGTTTTTT. This gives the protein CASSYGTVVGELFF.

This sequence joins TRBV6-5 and TRBJ1-5; a weak D match, TRBD1 (6 bases). The CDR3 totals 15 residues. V was clipped by 5 bases and J by 8 bases, with 19 bases between them. Germline V CDR1 and CDR2: MNHEY, SVGAGI. CDR3 sequence: CASSLGWGAGEPQHF. CDR3 DNA sequence: TGTGCCAGCAGTCTCGGGTGGGGGGCAGGGGAGCCCCAGCATTTT.

The V gene is TRBV3-1 (or the pseudogene TRBV3-2), the J gene TRBJ2-1; the D is unclear. V dropped 0 bases and J dropped 7 bases, with 10 bases sitting between them. CDR1 is LGHDT and CDR2 is YNNKEL in the germline V gene (reference sequence). The CDR3 consists of 14 residues. CDR3 bases: TGTGCCAGCAGCCAAGATTTTAGGAAGAATGAGCAGTTCTTC. Protein product: CASSQDFRKNEQFF.

The chain joins TRBV4-2 to TRBJ2-1; 9 bases line up with TRBD2. V dropped 5 bases and J dropped 10; count of bases not matched to a gene: 18. Germline V gene data show CDR1 as LGHNA and CDR2 as YNFKEQ. This CDR3 is 17 amino acids long. CDR3 loop: CASSVGRPGLAQREQFF. CDR3 bases: TGTGCCAGCAGCGTAGGCAGGCCGGGACTAGCCCAACGGGAGCAGTTCTTC.

Only one count was recorded for this clone. The rearrangement uses TRBV30 and TRBJ1-1; unclear D gene. V was trimmed by 0 bases and J by 1 base, leaving 9 bases between them. CDR1 is GTSNPN and CDR2 is SVGIG in the germline V gene (reference sequence). This CDR3 contains 14 residues. The CDR3 protein is CAWSVRLENTEAFF. CDR3 DNA: TGTGCCTGGAGTGTACGGTTGGAGAACACTGAAGCTTTCTTT.

The genes are TRBV6-4 and TRBJ2-7; D may be TRBD1 or TRBD2 (5 bases each). Per the germline V gene, CDR1 is MRHNA and CDR2 is SNTAGT. The CDR3 covers 12 residues. CDR3 region: CALGEPADEQYV. CDR3 coding DNA: TGTGCTTTGGGGGAGCCGGCTGACGAGCAGTACGTC.

The rearrangement joins TRBV5-8 to TRBJ2-7, with D possibly TRBD1 on 5 matching bases. V was cut by 0 bases and J by 6 bases, with 10 bases left in between. The germline V gene encodes CDR1 SGHTS and CDR2 YDEGEE. The CDR3 is 13 residues long. CDR3 amino acids: CASSLVRGGEQYF. The DNA of the CDR3 is TGTGCCAGCAGCTTGGTAAGGGGCGGCGAGCAGTACTTC.

The V and J genes are TRBV5-6 and TRBJ1-2; a possible D gene is TRBD1 (6 bases). V lost 2 bases, J lost 4 bases, and 12 bases lay in between. CDR1 is SGHDT, CDR2 YYEEEE, per germline. The CDR3 is made up of 14 amino acids. This CDR3 is CASSFGQGFYGYTF. In DNA form, the CDR3 reads TGTGCCAGCAGCTTCGGTCAGGGGTTCTATGGCTACACCTTC. Filled out from reference TRBV5-6 and TRBJ1-2, the complete variable domain reads DAGVTQSPTHLIKTRGQQVTLRCSPKSGHDTVSWYQQALGQGPQFIFQYYEEEERQRGNFPDRFSGHQFPNYSSELNVNALLLGDSALYLCASSFGQGFYGYTFGSGTRLTVV.

The chain is built from TRBV3-1 (or the pseudogene TRBV3-2) and TRBJ1-2, with 10 bases fitting TRBD1. This CDR3 is built from 15 residues. CDR1 is LGHDT, CDR2 YNNKEL, per germline (reference sequence). V lost 4 bases and J lost 4; bases outside the gene matches: 6. CDR3 sequence (DNA): TGTGCCAGCAGCCTCTCGGGACAGGGGACCTATGGCTACACCTTC. Its protein is CASSLSGQGTYGYTF.

J is TRBJ2-1 and V is TRBV5-4; TRBD2 matches at 7 bases. Unmatched junction bases numbered 12, after V lost 3 bases and J lost 6 bases. Germline V gene lookup returns CDR1 SGHNT and CDR2 YYREEE (reference sequence). The CDR3 contains 16 residues. In nucleotides, the CDR3 is TGTGCCAGCAGCTGGGGGGGACCTCCTGGGATCAATGAGCAGTTCTTC. Its translation is CASSWGGPPGINEQFF.

This rearrangement joins TRBV5-4 to TRBJ2-3, with TRBD2 matching 10 bases. CDR1 is SGHNT and CDR2 is YYREEE in the germline V gene (reference sequence). CDR3 length: 14 residues. V shed 5 bases and J 3 bases; nucleotides not matched to a gene: 3. The CDR3 sequence is CASRAGGRTDTQYF. The CDR3 bases are TGTGCCAGCAGAGCGGGGGGGAGAACAGATACGCAGTATTTT.